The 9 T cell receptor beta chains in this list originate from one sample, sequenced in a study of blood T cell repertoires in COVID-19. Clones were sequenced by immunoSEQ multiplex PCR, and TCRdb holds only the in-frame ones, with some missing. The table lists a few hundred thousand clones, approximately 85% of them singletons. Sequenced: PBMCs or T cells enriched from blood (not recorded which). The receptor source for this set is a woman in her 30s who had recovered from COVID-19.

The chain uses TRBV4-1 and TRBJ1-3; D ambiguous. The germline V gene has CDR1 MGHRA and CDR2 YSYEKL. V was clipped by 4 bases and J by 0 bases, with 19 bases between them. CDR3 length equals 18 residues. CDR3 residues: CASSPARPHRDSGNTIYF. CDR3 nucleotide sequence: TGCGCCAGCAGCCCAGCCCGACCTCATCGGGACTCTGGAAACACCATATATTTT.

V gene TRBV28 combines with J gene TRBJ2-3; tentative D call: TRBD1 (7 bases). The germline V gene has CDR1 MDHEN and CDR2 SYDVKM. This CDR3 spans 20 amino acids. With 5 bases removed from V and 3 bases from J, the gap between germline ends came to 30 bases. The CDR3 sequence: CASSITGALVGTVITDTQYF. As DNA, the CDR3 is TGTGCCAGCAGTATAACGGGGGCCCTGGTAGGGACAGTAATTACAGATACGCAGTATTTT.

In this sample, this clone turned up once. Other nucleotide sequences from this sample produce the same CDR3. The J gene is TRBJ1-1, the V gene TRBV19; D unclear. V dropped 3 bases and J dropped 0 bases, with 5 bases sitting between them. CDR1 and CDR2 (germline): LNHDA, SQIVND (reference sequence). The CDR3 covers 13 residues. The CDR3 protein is CASSISVNTEAFF. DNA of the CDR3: TGTGCCAGTAGTATTTCGGTGAACACTGAAGCTTTCTTT.

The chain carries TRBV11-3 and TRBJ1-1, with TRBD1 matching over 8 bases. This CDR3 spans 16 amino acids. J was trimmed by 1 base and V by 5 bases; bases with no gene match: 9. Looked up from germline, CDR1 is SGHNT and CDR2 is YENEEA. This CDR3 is CASSVGWTGRNTEAFF. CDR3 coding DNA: TGTGCCAGCAGCGTTGGATGGACAGGGCGGAACACTGAAGCTTTCTTT.

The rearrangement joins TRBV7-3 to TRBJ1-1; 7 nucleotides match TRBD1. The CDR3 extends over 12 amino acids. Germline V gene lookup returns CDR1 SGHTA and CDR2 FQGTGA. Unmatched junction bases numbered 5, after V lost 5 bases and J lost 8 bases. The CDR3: CASSLPGGEAFF. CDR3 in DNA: TGTGCCAGCAGCCTCCCAGGGGGAGAAGCTTTCTTT.

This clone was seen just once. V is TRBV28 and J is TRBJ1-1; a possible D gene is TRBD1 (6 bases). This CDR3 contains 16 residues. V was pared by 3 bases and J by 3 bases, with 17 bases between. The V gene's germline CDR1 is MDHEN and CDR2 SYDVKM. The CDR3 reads CASSFTGKGKDTEAFF. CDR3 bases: TGTGCCAGCAGTTTTACAGGGAAGGGAAAGGACACTGAAGCTTTCTTT.

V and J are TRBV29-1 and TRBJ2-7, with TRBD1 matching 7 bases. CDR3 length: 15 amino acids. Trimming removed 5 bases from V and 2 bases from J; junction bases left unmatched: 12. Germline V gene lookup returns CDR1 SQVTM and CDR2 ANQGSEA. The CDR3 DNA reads TGCAGCGTTTCCCCAACACAGGGGTCAGCCTACGAGCAGTACTTC. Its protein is CSVSPTQGSAYEQYF.

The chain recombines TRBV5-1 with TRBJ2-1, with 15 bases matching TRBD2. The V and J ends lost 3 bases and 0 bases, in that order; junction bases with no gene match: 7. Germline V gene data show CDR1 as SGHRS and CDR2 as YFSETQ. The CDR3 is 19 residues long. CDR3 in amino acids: CASSSGLAGGVSSYNEQFF. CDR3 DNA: TGCGCCAGCAGCTCTGGACTAGCGGGAGGGGTAAGCTCCTACAATGAGCAGTTCTTC.

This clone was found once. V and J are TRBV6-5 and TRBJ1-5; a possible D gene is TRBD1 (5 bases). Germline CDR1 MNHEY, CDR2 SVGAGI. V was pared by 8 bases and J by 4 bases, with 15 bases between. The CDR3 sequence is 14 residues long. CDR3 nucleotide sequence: TGTGCCAGCGCTAAATCAGGGTCGAATCAGCCCCAGCATTTT. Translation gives CASAKSGSNQPQHF.